This T cell receptor (beta chain) was identified during a study of shared clonotypes between healthy human individuals. Findings and caveats of the study: Non-shared clonotypes had lower generation probabilities than those shared by all four donors.

This CDR3 has 16 amino acids. Germline values: CDR1 SGDLS, CDR2 YYNGEE. The ends were cut back, 0 bases at V and 5 bases at J, with 15 bases in the middle. Concerning this clone itself: Its antigen remains unidentified.

An even split of each subset's genomic DNA across several immunoSEQ plates was performed. When replicate PCRs were run on sorted subsets, they used approximately 210 ng DNA, about 30,000 T cell genomes. The data were produced by immunoSEQ multiplex PCR, yet TCRdb's version contains in-frame clones alone and is incomplete. The data show roughly 500,000 clones, with 90% to 96% seen just once and 0.05% to 0.07% held by the top ten. This chain joins TRBV9 and TRBJ1-3; D is unresolved. Input material: naive CD4+ T cells sorted from blood. Sample subset: CD45RA+ positively selected. This receptor was taken from a woman aged 25 to 39 in good health. The CDR3 sequence: CASSVALGSLRNTIYF. The CDR3, as DNA: TGTGCCAGCAGCGTAGCTCTGGGAAGCCTCAGAAACACCATATATTTT.